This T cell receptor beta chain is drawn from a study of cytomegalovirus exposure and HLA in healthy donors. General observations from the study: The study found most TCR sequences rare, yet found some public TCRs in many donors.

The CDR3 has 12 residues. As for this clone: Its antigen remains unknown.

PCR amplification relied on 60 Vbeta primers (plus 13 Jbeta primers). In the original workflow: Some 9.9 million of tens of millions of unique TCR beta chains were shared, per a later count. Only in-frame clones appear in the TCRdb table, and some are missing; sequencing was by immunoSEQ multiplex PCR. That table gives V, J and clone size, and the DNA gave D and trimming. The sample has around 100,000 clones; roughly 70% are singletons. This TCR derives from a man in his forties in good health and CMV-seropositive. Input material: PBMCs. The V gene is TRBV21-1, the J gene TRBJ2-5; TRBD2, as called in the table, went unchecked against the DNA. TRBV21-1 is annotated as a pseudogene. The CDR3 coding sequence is TGTGCCAGCAGCAAAATTCGAGAGACCCAGTACTTC. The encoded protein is CASSKIRETQYF.